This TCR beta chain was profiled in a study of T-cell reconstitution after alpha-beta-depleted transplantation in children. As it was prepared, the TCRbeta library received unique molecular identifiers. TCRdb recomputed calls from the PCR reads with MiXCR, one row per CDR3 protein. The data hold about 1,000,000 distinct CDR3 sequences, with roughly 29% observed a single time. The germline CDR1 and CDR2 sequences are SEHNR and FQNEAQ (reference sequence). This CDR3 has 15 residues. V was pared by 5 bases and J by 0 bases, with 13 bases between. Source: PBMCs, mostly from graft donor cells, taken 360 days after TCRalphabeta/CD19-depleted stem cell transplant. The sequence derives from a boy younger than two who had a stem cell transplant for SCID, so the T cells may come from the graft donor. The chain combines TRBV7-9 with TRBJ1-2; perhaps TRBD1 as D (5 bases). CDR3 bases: TGTGCCAGCAGCCAAAGGGACCGACCTAACTATGGCTACACCTTC. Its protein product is CASSQRDRPNYGYTF.